This TCR beta chain was captured in a study of blood T cells in healthy people across ages (dated by TCRdb to about 2015). In the study overall: In model experiments, template switching captured roughly one uniquely barcoded TCR beta cDNA molecule for every two T cells. To track age-related changes in TCR beta repertoire diversity, the study relied on deep sequencing normalized with unique cDNA molecular identifiers. The donors were split into four age groups: young (average approximately 16 years), middle-aged (roughly 42), aged (around 67) and long-lived (about 74). Donors of different ages were randomly distributed across sequencing lanes to avoid experimental bias. Two additional independent replicas of 1 million unique cDNA reads from the same blood draw were analyzed for two donors (one aged 18 to 29 and one aged 80 or older).

About this clonotype itself: Its specific antigen is unknown. There are no base qualities to consult, and no much larger clone falls within one base.

Donors were a few dozen systemically healthy Caucasian individuals from Russia aged roughly 6 to 95 years. Each donor gave 8.5 to 10 milliliters of peripheral blood, collected into EDTA-treated Vacutainer tubes. Ficoll-Paque density-gradient centrifugation was used to isolate PBMCs, with at least 6 million obtained per sample. Total RNA, at least 6 micrograms per sample, was extracted from PBMCs with Trizol reagent. For every donor, flow cytometry on a PBMC aliquot measured the percentage of naive CD45RAhigh/CD27high T cells. The CDR1 and CDR2 encoded by the germline V gene are MNHNS and SASEGT. The CDR3 runs 14 amino acids, cysteine and phenylalanine included. The DNA shown is the 42-base CDR3, in frame from base 1. At the junction V is shortened by 7 bases and J by 5 bases, with 17 bases in between. Study-wide findings and limitations: Because donor CMV infection status was unknown, age-related changes in expanded clonotypes were potentially confounded. Conclusive comparison of naive and antigen-experienced compartments was prevented by the profiling of bulk unsorted PBMCs. Observed TCR beta diversity correlated strongly with the percentage of naive T cells measured by flow cytometry. Estimates of total diversity from one million sequenced T cells were regarded as lower bounds and underestimates. Compared with the aged group, the long-lived group had more naive CD4+ T cells, fewer expanded clones and increased TCR diversity, a pattern suggesting age selection. Observed TCR beta diversity per million T cells fell roughly linearly with age, and a significant reduction was already apparent by age roughly 40.

The method behind the library was 5' RACE. The instrument was an Illumina HiSeq 2500. A second PCR of 7 to 11 cycles was performed with a sample-barcoded 5' primer and a J-beta primer mix. A template-switch 5' adaptor carrying 12 random nucleotides introduced a unique molecular identifier onto each TCR beta cDNA molecule. At least 3 million CDR3-containing paired-end reads were obtained from each sample. The Mint cDNA synthesis kit, primed by a TRBC-specific oligonucleotide, was used to synthesize first-strand cDNA from all RNA. After uracil-DNA glycosylase treatment, a first 18-cycle PCR used universal primers M1SS and BC2_uni_R on all cDNA. Regarding the original processing steps: Normalization of each sample was performed by random selection of 1 million high-quality reads, each carrying a distinct molecular identifier. Reads with shared molecular identifiers were discarded instead of being binned into consensus sequences. MiTCR, set to a Q25 quality threshold and the strictest error-elimination algorithm, was used for CDR3 identification, clonotype clustering and error correction. A nonparametric unseen species model using Euler transformation provided a lower-bound estimate of total TCR beta diversity. The public reads were run again by TCRdb, first through fastp at Q25 and then through MiXCR, and only productive beta chains were kept. Duplicate CDR3 protein sequences are folded into a single record with the most common DNA and genes. These V and J calls originate from TCRdb's pipeline instead of the authors' own analysis. The sample table contains 650,000 to 900,000 distinct CDR3 sequences; only one count was recorded for around 62% of them. The top ten clones comprise around a quarter of the sample.

The source is a man aged 30 to 45 in good health. The chain links TRBV6-1 with TRBJ2-5; TRBD1 is a weak D gene call, 6 bases matching. The material sequenced was blood. CDR3 protein: CASTSHGQFETQYF. The DNA is as follows: TGTGCCAGCACCTCGCACGGACAGTTCGAGACCCAGTACTTC.